This TCR beta chain was obtained from a study of tumor-infiltrating lymphocytes in primary liver carcinoma. Overall study context: The study included patients who were men and women aged 30 to 69 years. Points from the study as a whole: Overlap between tumor regions exceeded overlap of tumor with adjacent tissue or blood. Tumors and blood were compared for top-250-clone fraction, and tumors had the significantly higher value (p = 0.039).

Extraction also yielded germline DNA, while blood RNA was obtained from unsorted whole blood. This CDR3 contains 14 residues. Germline V CDR1 and CDR2: SGHAT, FQNNGV. Trimming stripped 1 base from V and 6 bases from J, with 11 bases between. A constant-region primer primed TCR beta cDNA synthesis from roughly 500 ng of total RNA. Three nested multiplex PCR rounds, a slightly modified ARM-PCR, produced the libraries for TCR beta. TRBV1-TRBV30 forward primers paired with a C-beta reverse primer were used in the first two PCR rounds, which ran roughly 9 cycles each. MiXCR was run by TCRdb on the multiplex PCR reads, yielding one entry per CDR3 protein. Among over 250,000 distinct CDR3 sequences listed, approximately 54% were seen once. This clonotype occurred many times. The antigen is undetermined.

This receptor was taken from a woman aged 30 to 39 with primary liver carcinoma and hepatitis B virus infection. The sequencing input was peripheral blood. V and J are TRBV11-2 and TRBJ2-3; D perhaps matches TRBD2 (7 bases). CDR3 region: CASSLGGGGDTQYF. CDR3 DNA sequence: TGTGCCAGCAGCTTAGGCGGGGGCGGGGATACGCAGTATTTT. The whole variable domain, filled in from reference TRBV11-2 and TRBJ2-3, reads EAGVAQSPRYKIIEKRQSVAFWCNPISGHATLYWYQQILGQGPKLLIQFQNNGVVDDSQLPKDRFSAERLKGVDSTLKIQPAKLEDSAVYLCASSLGGGGDTQYFGPGTRLTVL.